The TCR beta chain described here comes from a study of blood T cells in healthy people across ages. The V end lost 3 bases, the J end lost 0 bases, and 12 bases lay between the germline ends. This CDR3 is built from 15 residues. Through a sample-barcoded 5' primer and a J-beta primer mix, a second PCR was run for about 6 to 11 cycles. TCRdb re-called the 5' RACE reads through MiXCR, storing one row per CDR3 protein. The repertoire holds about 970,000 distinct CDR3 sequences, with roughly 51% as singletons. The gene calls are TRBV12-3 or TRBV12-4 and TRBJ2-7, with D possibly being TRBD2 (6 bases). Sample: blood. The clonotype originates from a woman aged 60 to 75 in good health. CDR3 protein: CASSFGGTFSYEQYF. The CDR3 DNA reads TGTGCCAGCAGTTTCGGCGGGACGTTCTCCTACGAGCAGTACTTC.